The 4 T cell receptor beta chains reported below all come from one sample, sequenced in a study of blood T cell repertoires in COVID-19. Using immunoSEQ multiplex PCR, the repertoire was profiled, and TCRdb retains in-frame clones only, with some absent. The sample holds around 470,000 clones, nearly 90% seen once. Sequences were obtained from peripheral blood. These receptors all stem from a man aged 18-30 years with COVID-19, enrolled during active disease.

This clone was picked up many times. The chain is built from TRBV11-1 and TRBJ2-1; 14 positions agree with TRBD2. Germline V gene data show CDR1 as SGHAT and CDR2 as FQDESV (reference sequence). CDR3 length: 14 residues. V lost 5 bases, J lost 9 bases, and 3 bases stayed unmatched. The CDR3 bases are TGTGCCAGCAGCCCTGGACTAGCGGGAGGTGAGCAGTTCTTC. It translates to CASSPGLAGGEQFF.

A single count supports this clone. This CDR3 is CASSIASGTGAAGYNEQFF. The CDR3 DNA follows: TGTGCCAGTAGTATCGCCTCCGGGACAGGGGCTGCGGGGTACAATGAGCAGTTCTTC. The V gene is TRBV19, the J gene TRBJ2-1, with 10 bases lining up with TRBD1. The germline CDR1 and CDR2 sequences are LNHDA and SQIVND (reference sequence). Trimming removed 3 bases from V and 4 bases from J; junction bases left unmatched: 15. This CDR3 has 19 residues.

The chain has TRBV7-2 and TRBJ2-2; 13 positions match TRBD2. Germline V gives CDR1 SGHTA, CDR2 FQGNSA. CDR3 length: 19 residues. The V segment lost 3 bases and the J segment 5 bases; nucleotides outside the gene matches: 12. Here the CDR3 DNA reads TGTGCCAGCAGCTTCGCCTCCCTGGGACTAGCGGGAAGGACCGGGGAGCTGTTTTTT. This sequence encodes CASSFASLGLAGRTGELFF.

The rearrangement uses TRBV15 and TRBJ2-6, with 9 bases aligning to TRBD1. The germline V gene has CDR1 LNHNV and CDR2 YYDKDF (reference sequence). V lost 3 bases to trimming and J lost 1 base; unmatched junction nucleotides: 10. The CDR3 consists of 19 residues. Here the CDR3 DNA reads TGTGCCACCAGCAGTCCCCTCGGGACAGGGTTGTCTGGGGCCAACGTCCTGACTTTC. Residues: CATSSPLGTGLSGANVLTF.